A single sample is the source of the 24 T cell receptor beta chains below, sequenced in a study of PD-1 blockade in classical Hodgkin lymphoma. Sequencing was performed with immunoSEQ multiplex PCR; in TCRdb, only in-frame clones are kept and a portion is missing. The sample consists of roughly 6,900 clones, 86% of them appearing once. The time point: cycle 4 day 1 (C4D1), after 5 to 7 weeks of nivolumab. Every patient relapsed after autologous stem cell transplantation, and brentuximab vedotin exposure varied. The sequences come from peripheral blood mononuclear cells (PBMCs), collected before the fourth cycle of nivolumab. These receptors all come from a human donor with classical Hodgkin lymphoma.

This sequence joins TRBV4-2 and TRBJ2-3, with D possibly TRBD2 on 6 matching bases. The V end lost 1 base, the J end lost 1 base, and 12 bases lay between the germline ends. Germline values: CDR1 LGHNA, CDR2 YNFKEQ. The CDR3 covers 16 residues. The CDR3 nucleotides read TGTGCCAGCAGCCAAGTCAGACTAGGCGGCACAGATACGCAGTATTTT. Its translation is CASSQVRLGGTDTQYF.

The CDR3 DNA is TGCGCCAGCAGCTTGGGACCCTCGGCGGGAGTATCCAATGAGCAGTTCTTC. Its protein product is CASSLGPSAGVSNEQFF. This chain connects TRBV5-1 to TRBJ2-1; 7 bases agree with TRBD2. V was pared by 0 bases and J by 6 bases, with 12 bases of the junction left unmatched. There are 17 residues in the CDR3. Germline assignment: CDR1 SGHRS and CDR2 YFSETQ.

The chain uses TRBV6-1 and TRBJ1-3; D remains ambiguous. The germline V gene encodes CDR1 MNHNS and CDR2 SASEGT. The CDR3 runs to 15 residues. Trimming shortened V by 6 bases and J by 0 bases, and 12 bases separated the two germline ends. The CDR3 sequence is CASSGPGSSGNTIYF. The CDR3 DNA follows: TGTGCCAGCAGCGGCCCCGGGAGCTCTGGAAACACCATATATTTT.

The J gene is TRBJ2-7, the V gene TRBV6-4; 8 bases agree with TRBD1. Germline V lookup: CDR1 MRHNA, CDR2 SNTAGT. The CDR3 consists of 12 residues. J gave up 6 bases and V 9 bases, and 7 bases lay outside the gene matches. Written as DNA, the CDR3 is TGTGCCAGTTTGACAGGGGCTGGCGAGCAGTACGTC. This gives the protein CASLTGAGEQYV.

The gene calls are TRBV7-2 and TRBJ1-2; D gene uncertain. Trimming removed 1 base at V and 3 bases at J, with 18 bases between. Germline V gene sequence: CDR1 SGHTA, CDR2 FQGNSA. The CDR3 consists of 17 residues. DNA for the CDR3: TGTGCCAGCAGCTTAGAGACGAACTCGATAAAATACTATGGCTACACCTTC. Protein product: CASSLETNSIKYYGYTF.

This sequence joins TRBV5-1 and TRBJ2-2, with a weak D call TRBD1 (5 bases). This CDR3 is built from 14 residues. V was cut by 2 bases and J by 1 base, with 6 bases left in between. Germline-derived CDR1 and CDR2 are SGHRS and YFSETQ. CDR3 bases: TGCGCCAGCAGCTTCGGACAGAACACCGGGGAGCTGTTTTTT. Its translation: CASSFGQNTGELFF.

V gene TRBV11-2 combines with J gene TRBJ2-5; possible D gene TRBD1, 5 bases. The CDR3 consists of 17 residues. V was shortened by 0 bases and J by 7 bases, with 21 bases between the two germline ends. The germline CDR1 and CDR2 sequences are SGHAT and FQNNGV. CDR3 DNA: TGTGCCAGCAGCTTAGATAGGGTTTGGGGCCCGCCCAGGACCCAGTACTTC. Translating gives CASSLDRVWGPPRTQYF. The full variable domain, its missing parts supplied by reference TRBV11-2 and TRBJ2-5, is EAGVAQSPRYKIIEKRQSVAFWCNPISGHATLYWYQQILGQGPKLLIQFQNNGVVDDSQLPKDRFSAERLKGVDSTLKIQPAKLEDSAVYLCASSLDRVWGPPRTQYFGPGTRLLVL.

A few counts support this clone. V gene TRBV6-6 combines with J gene TRBJ2-2; possibly TRBD2 for D (5 bases). CDR3 length: 13 amino acids. Germline values: CDR1 MNHNY, CDR2 SVGAGI (reference sequence). The ends were cut back, 6 bases at V and 5 bases at J, with 10 bases in the middle. This chain's CDR3 is CASSGRTTGELFF. The DNA for the CDR3 is TGTGCCAGCAGCGGACGGACTACCGGGGAGCTGTTTTTT.

This clone showed up just a few times. The same CDR3 is also encoded by other DNA sequences in this sample. This chain connects TRBV18 to TRBJ2-5; D gene unclear. Trimming removed 3 bases from V and 1 base from J, with 0 bases in between. The CDR3 contains 11 residues. The V gene's germline CDR1 is KGHSH and CDR2 LQKENI. The CDR3 loop is CASSPQETQYF. The CDR3 DNA reads TGTGCCAGCTCACCCCAAGAGACCCAGTACTTC.

This sequence joins TRBV5-1 and TRBJ2-7, with no clear D. This CDR3 region has 14 residues. V was pared by 4 bases and J by 6 bases, with 17 bases between. The germline V gene has CDR1 SGHRS and CDR2 YFSETQ. This CDR3 reads CASSLCYGIREQYV. CDR3 in DNA: TGCGCCAGCAGCCTGTGCTACGGTATCCGCGAGCAGTACGTC.

The V gene is TRBV7-2, the J gene TRBJ1-1; maybe TRBD1 (6 bases). Germline V lookup: CDR1 SGHTA, CDR2 FQGNSA. There are 15 residues in the CDR3. V dropped 1 base and J dropped 4 bases, with 13 bases sitting between them. The CDR3 region has the DNA TGTGCCAGCAGCTTAGACAGGGCGATAGGCACTGAAGCTTTCTTT. Residues: CASSLDRAIGTEAFF.

The V call is TRBV19, the J call TRBJ2-4; perhaps TRBD2 as D (5 bases). The V gene's germline CDR1 is LNHDA and CDR2 SQIVND (reference sequence). The CDR3 extends over 13 amino acids. The V gene lost 5 bases and the J gene lost 13 bases, with 18 bases spanning the gap. In nucleotides, the CDR3 is TGTGCCAGTAGTCCGCACGGGCCGGACTTACAGTACTTC. Residues: CASSPHGPDLQYF.

Only a few counts were recorded for this clone. The chain employs TRBV30 and TRBJ1-1, with D unresolved. In germline, CDR1 is GTSNPN, CDR2 SVGIG (reference sequence). The germline V and J ends were trimmed by 0 bases and 5 bases, with 10 bases remaining between them. The CDR3 runs 13 residues. Here the CDR3 reads CAWSVPVRTEAFF. The CDR3 coding sequence is TGTGCCTGGAGTGTACCTGTAAGGACTGAAGCTTTCTTT.

This chain connects TRBV2 to TRBJ2-7; tentatively, D is TRBD2 (5 bases). V dropped 2 bases and J dropped 2 bases, with 16 bases sitting between them. The germline gives CDR1 SNHLY, CDR2 FYNNEI. CDR3 length: 16 amino acids. CDR3 nucleotide sequence: TGTGCCAGCAGTGAAAGAGTAGCGCAAGCCCCCTACGAGCAGTACGTC. Its translation is CASSERVAQAPYEQYV.

Here the CDR3 reads CASSRSGTNTEAFF. The CDR3 nucleotides are TGTGCCAGCAGTCGATCCGGGACGAACACTGAAGCTTTCTTT. The chain carries TRBV6-6 and TRBJ1-1; D is possibly TRBD1 (5 bases). From germline, CDR1 is MNHNY and CDR2 SVGAGI (reference sequence). V was cut by 5 bases and J by 1 base, with 11 bases left in between. This CDR3 is built from 14 residues.

The rearrangement uses TRBV7-2 and TRBJ2-1; TRBD1 is a possible D gene (5 bases). Germline CDR1 SGHTA, CDR2 FQGNSA. The CDR3 spans 15 residues. V dropped 1 base and J dropped 9 bases, with 16 bases sitting between them. CDR3 loop: CASSLGVGDYSEQFF. DNA of the CDR3: TGTGCCAGCAGCTTAGGCGTAGGGGATTACTCTGAGCAGTTCTTC.

The J gene is TRBJ2-7, the V gene TRBV7-2, with D tentatively TRBD1 or TRBD2 (5 bases each). This CDR3 is 14 amino acids long. Trimming removed 5 bases at V and 0 bases at J, with 11 bases between. Germline values: CDR1 SGHTA, CDR2 FQGNSA. The CDR3 region is CASSATGTSYEQYV. The CDR3 nucleotides read TGTGCCAGCAGCGCCACCGGGACCTCCTACGAGCAGTACGTC.

The V call is TRBV5-1, the J call TRBJ1-5; possibly TRBD1 for D (5 bases). This CDR3 has 15 amino acids. V dropped 0 bases and J dropped 0 bases, with 7 bases sitting between them. The germline CDR1 and CDR2 sequences are SGHRS and YFSETQ. The CDR3 DNA follows: TGCGCCAGCAGCTTGGAAGGACATAGCAATCAGCCCCAGCATTTT. This encodes CASSLEGHSNQPQHF. The full variable domain, with the rest looked up from reference TRBV5-1 and TRBJ1-5, is KAGVTQTPRYLIKTRGQQVTLSCSPISGHRSVSWYQQTPGQGLQFLFEYFSETQRNKGNFPGRFSGRQFSNSRSEMNVSTLELGDSALYLCASSLEGHSNQPQHFGDGTRLSIL.

This clone was counted a single time. The V gene is TRBV10-3, the J gene TRBJ1-5; no definite D call. Germline V gives CDR1 ENHRY, CDR2 SYGVKD. The CDR3 is 13 residues long. V lost 3 bases, J lost 7 bases, and 10 bases lay in between. CDR3 nucleotides: TGTGCCATCAGTGAAGCGGCAGGCCAGCCCCAGCATTTT. This codes for CAISEAAGQPQHF.

The chain is built from TRBV5-1 and TRBJ2-6; a possible D gene is TRBD1 (7 bases). The CDR3 has 16 amino acids. Germline CDR1 and CDR2: SGHRS and YFSETQ. Trimming pared 4 bases from V and 3 bases from J, leaving 14 bases between. DNA for the CDR3: TGCGCCAGCAGCCGCGGGACAGCTTTTGGGGCCAACGTCCTGACTTTC. This encodes CASSRGTAFGANVLTF.

The CDR3 DNA is TGTGCCAGCAGTTACTCGGAGGGGGGGCCGTATGAGCAGTTCTTC. It yields the protein CASSYSEGGPYEQFF. This sequence joins TRBV6-6 and TRBJ2-1; D is perhaps TRBD2 (7 bases). V dropped 0 bases and J dropped 8 bases, with 14 bases sitting between them. CDR1 is MNHNY and CDR2 is SVGAGI in the germline V gene (reference sequence). The CDR3 loop spans 15 amino acids.

The chain employs TRBV15 and TRBJ2-1, with 7 bases matching TRBD2. The length of the CDR3 is 17 residues. J lost 7 bases, V lost 3 bases, and 15 bases had no gene match. Germline V gives CDR1 LNHNV, CDR2 YYDKDF (reference sequence). The CDR3 sequence is CATSRARSGMAQNEQFF. The DNA for the CDR3 is TGTGCCACCAGCAGGGCACGAAGCGGGATGGCTCAGAATGAGCAGTTCTTC.

The chain uses TRBV7-6 and TRBJ1-3; D unresolved. This CDR3 is built from 15 residues. Germline CDR1 is SGHVS and CDR2 is FNYEAQ. Trimming removed 3 bases at V and 0 bases at J, with 9 bases between. The DNA of the CDR3 is TGTGCCAGCAGCTTTCAGCCGGACTCTGGAAACACCATATATTTT. It translates to CASSFQPDSGNTIYF.

The rearrangement joins TRBV19 to TRBJ1-2; D is perhaps TRBD1 (5 bases). This CDR3 is 16 amino acids long. Germline V gene data show CDR1 as LNHDA and CDR2 as SQIVND (reference sequence). Between the trimmed V and J ends, which lost 9 bases and 3 bases, there was a span of 23 bases. CDR3 nucleotide sequence: TGTGCCAGCACCACCTCAGGTCGCGGGGGGGACTATGGCTACACCTTC. It specifies CASTTSGRGGDYGYTF.